This T cell receptor (beta chain) appears in the sequencing data of a study of T cells in Graves' hyperthyroidism and ophthalmopathy. RNA transcripts gave rise to amplified TCR beta CDR3 regions. An initial round of RT-PCR targeting the TCR CDR3 relied on the HTBI primer set. MiXCR, run by TCRdb on the multiplex PCR reads, gives a single entry per CDR3 protein. The sample has around 250,000 distinct CDR3 sequences; 13% to 15% are singletons. This clonotype originated in a woman between 40 and 50 years old with Graves' hyperthyroidism that later progressed to Graves' ophthalmopathy. Input material: blood.

CDR3 sequence: CASSPPPITYEQYF. The CDR3 bases are TGTGCCAGCAGCCCACCGCCGATTACCTACGAGCAGTACTTC. V is TRBV2 and J is TRBJ2-7; D is uncertain. CDR1 and CDR2 from the germline V gene are SNHLY and FYNNEI. V was trimmed by 6 bases and J by 2 bases, leaving 14 bases between them. The CDR3 has 14 amino acids.